A selection of T cell receptor beta chains follows, all from one sample in a study of cytomegalovirus exposure and HLA in healthy donors. Produced via immunoSEQ multiplex PCR; TCRdb's table is partial and in-frame only. The table records roughly 100,000 clones, roughly four fifths of them present only once. What was sequenced was PBMCs. The receptors here all came from a man aged 50 to 59 in good health and CMV-seronegative. CDR3s include the opening cysteine and the closing phenylalanine or tryptophan. D genes are given only for firm matches. Rows may omit the clone size; those that give it use once, few, many or a size class.

>TRBV19|TRBJ1-6|NA|14|NA
TGTGCCAGTAGTATCGCGCAGGGTGATTCACCCCTCCACTTT
CASSIAQGDSPLHF
>TRBV29-1|TRBJ2-1|NA|13|TRBD1
TGCAGCGCTGGGACAGGGTCTAAAAATGAGCAGTTCTTC
CSAGTGSKNEQFF
>TRBV5-1|TRBJ2-5|NA|15|TRBD2
TGCGCCAGCAGTGGGCTACTAGCGGGGGACGGGACCCAGTACTTC
CASSGLLAGDGTQYF
>TRBV7-9|TRBJ1-2|NA|16|NA
TGTGCCAGCAGCTTCTCTCAGACAAGGCCTAACTATGGCTACACCTTC
CASSFSQTRPNYGYTF
>TRBV6-1|TRBJ2-1|NA|14|NA
TGTGCCGGGGGTGGGGGGAGCTCCTACAATGAGCAGTTCTTC
CAGGGGSSYNEQFF
>TRBV29-1|TRBJ1-3|once|13|NA
TGCAGCGTTGAGAGGGACACTGGAAACACCATATATTTT
CSVERDTGNTIYF
>TRBV2|TRBJ2-1|NA|13|TRBD1
TGTGCCAGCGACAGGGCTATCCGACGTGAGCAGTTCTTC
CASDRAIRREQFF
>TRBV2|TRBJ1-3|NA|16|NA
TGTGCCAGCTCCCGGGGGGGCCTCCTCTCTGGAAACACCATATATTTT
CASSRGGLLSGNTIYF
>TRBV9|TRBJ2-3|once|13|NA
TGTGCCAGCAGCATTAGTAGCACAGATACGCAGTATTTT
CASSISSTDTQYF
>TRBV7-9|TRBJ1-1|NA|14|TRBD1
TGTTCCAGCAGTTTCAAGGGGGCGGACACTGAAGCTTTCTTT
CSSSFKGADTEAFF
>TRBV18|TRBJ2-1|NA|14|NA
TGTGCCAGCTCACCAGGTTCGGGGAACAATGAGCAGTTCTTC
CASSPGSGNNEQFF
>TRBV5-4|TRBJ1-2|NA|16|TRBD1
TGTGCCAGCACTTACGGAGGGACAGGGGGAAAGTATGGCTACACCTTC
CASTYGGTGGKYGYTF
>TRBV19|TRBJ2-7|NA|16|NA
TGTGCCGCAGCTTCCGCCCGGGACTTCCCTTTGGGCGAGCAGTACTTC
CAAASARDFPLGEQYF
>TRBV5-4|TRBJ1-6|NA|17|NA
TGTGCCAGCAGCGACGGACAGACGAGCTCCTATAATTCACCCCTCCACTTT
CASSDGQTSSYNSPLHF
>TRBV4-1|TRBJ1-1|NA|13|TRBD1
TGCGCCAGCAGCCACGCTCGACAGGGGGAAGCTTTCTTT
CASSHARQGEAFF
>TRBV9|TRBJ1-1|NA|15|NA
TGTGCCAGCAGCGCTCGAGAGGGCGGATGGACTGAAGCTTTCTTT
CASSAREGGWTEAFF
>TRBV19|TRBJ1-1|NA|14|NA
TGTGCCAGTAGTTTTTCGGACAGAGACACAGAAGCTTTCTTT
CASSFSDRDTEAFF
>TRBV5-5|TRBJ1-2|NA|13|TRBD1
TGTGCCAGCAGCTTGGAACAGGGGTATGGCTACACCTTC
CASSLEQGYGYTF
>TRBV5-4|TRBJ1-1|NA|12|NA
TGTGCCAGCAGTTCACGAGGGGGTTGGGCTTTCTTT
CASSSRGGWAFF
>TRBV12-5|TRBJ1-2|NA|16|NA
TGTGCTAGTGGTTTGCCCGCCGGGACAACTAACTATGGCTACACCTTC
CASGLPAGTTNYGYTF
>TRBV6-5|TRBJ1-1|NA|13|TRBD1
TGTGCCAGCAGTTCCGCCGGGACAGGGAGAGGTTTCTTT
CASSSAGTGRGFF
>TRBV5-5|TRBJ2-3|NA|16|TRBD1
TGTGCCAGCAGCTTTTTACAGGGGGCTATCACAGATACGCAGTATTTT
CASSFLQGAITDTQYF
>TRBV4-2|TRBJ1-6|NA|16|TRBD1
TGTGCCAGCAGCCAAGTTGGAGGGACAGGGAATTCACCCCTCCACTTT
CASSQVGGTGNSPLHF
>TRBV14|TRBJ1-1|NA|13|NA
TGTGCCAGCAGCGCTACAGCTAACACTGAAGCTTTCTTT
CASSATANTEAFF
>TRBV10-3|TRBJ2-5|NA|15|NA
TGTGCCATCAGTGAGTGGGGGGGGGCGCGAGAGACCCAGTACTTC
CAISEWGGARETQYF
>TRBV19|TRBJ1-1|NA|12|NA
TGTGCCACCTCCGGACCGGGGACTGAAGCTTTCTTT
CATSGPGTEAFF
>TRBV6-1|TRBJ2-3|NA|15|TRBD1
TGTGCCAGCAGTATAGACAGGGGGCGTACAGATACGCAGTATTTT
CASSIDRGRTDTQYF
>TRBV10-2|TRBJ1-5|NA|13|NA
TGCGCCAGCCTACAGGTTATCAATCAGCCCCAGCATTTT
CASLQVINQPQHF
>TRBV7-2|TRBJ2-5|NA|15|NA
TGTGCCAGCAGCCTCCCGGGGGTGGGCCAAGAGACCCAGTACTTC
CASSLPGVGQETQYF
>TRBV30|TRBJ1-1|NA|13|NA
TGTGCCGGAGAGCTCCTCGGAGGAACTGAAGCTTTCTTT
CAGELLGGTEAFF
>TRBV25-1|TRBJ1-5|NA|14|TRBD1
TGTGCCAGCAGTTGGGACAGGAGCAATCAGCCCCAGCATTTT
CASSWDRSNQPQHF
>TRBV2|TRBJ1-1|NA|13|TRBD1
TGTGCCAGCAGTGCAGGGGGCTGGGCTGAAGCTTTCTTT
CASSAGGWAEAFF
>TRBV7-8|TRBJ2-2|NA|16|TRBD1
TGTGCCAGCAGCTTAAACCCGGGGACAGGGGCCGGGGAGCTGTTTTTT
CASSLNPGTGAGELFF
>TRBV6-1|TRBJ2-5|once|10|NA
TGTGCCAGCACGTCGGAGACCCAGTACTTC
CASTSETQYF
>TRBV30|TRBJ2-5|NA|13|TRBD1
TGTGCCTGGACTGGGGACAGGAGGCAGACCCAGTACTTC
CAWTGDRRQTQYF